The rows below give T cell receptor beta chains drawn from one sample of a study of blood T cell repertoires in COVID-19. Sequencing was performed with immunoSEQ multiplex PCR; in TCRdb, only in-frame clones are kept and a portion is missing. The sample consists of a few hundred thousand clones, 65% to 90% of them appearing once. The sample was peripheral blood. These receptor sequences come from a woman aged 70-85 years with COVID-19, enrolled during active disease. Each CDR3 is given with its conserved first and last residue. Each record gives: V gene, J gene, CDR3 protein.

V gene: TRBV6-5
J gene: TRBJ1-1
CDR3 protein: CASSSSRGHTEAFF

V gene: TRBV27
J gene: TRBJ1-4
CDR3 protein: CASSFGQANEKLFF

V gene: TRBV5-4
J gene: TRBJ1-2
CDR3 protein: CASSSEPGQVYGYTF

V gene: TRBV19
J gene: TRBJ1-3
CDR3 protein: CASSTDSSGNTIYF

V gene: TRBV7-9
J gene: TRBJ2-7
CDR3 protein: CASSLGLGGEQYF

V gene: TRBV7-2
J gene: TRBJ2-7
CDR3 protein: CASSSRTSGSYEQYF

V gene: TRBV7-3
J gene: TRBJ2-1
CDR3 protein: CASSLGLVNEQFF

V gene: TRBV6-2/TRBV6-3
J gene: TRBJ2-2
CDR3 protein: CASSYLGTSGATGELFF

V gene: TRBV28
J gene: TRBJ2-7
CDR3 protein: CASSLGPSSEQYF

V gene: TRBV18
J gene: TRBJ1-1
CDR3 protein: CASSPLDSTEAFF

V gene: TRBV7-8
J gene: TRBJ2-2
CDR3 protein: CASSPRLSGSYTGELFF

V gene: TRBV5-8
J gene: TRBJ1-1
CDR3 protein: CASSLVQGQALNTEAFF

V gene: TRBV7-2
J gene: TRBJ1-3
CDR3 protein: CASSLARQMSQGGQYF

V gene: TRBV13
J gene: TRBJ1-1
CDR3 protein: CASSKTGMRAEAFF

V gene: TRBV7-9
J gene: TRBJ2-2
CDR3 protein: CASTLAGAAGELFF

V gene: TRBV6-5
J gene: TRBJ1-2
CDR3 protein: CASSYSSTEPYGYTF

V gene: TRBV3-1/TRBV3-2
J gene: TRBJ1-5
CDR3 protein: CASSQDLRGNQPQHF

V gene: TRBV19
J gene: TRBJ1-6
CDR3 protein: CASTDRGFGDSNSPLHF

V gene: TRBV18
J gene: TRBJ1-1
CDR3 protein: CASSWGQGDTEAFF

V gene: TRBV3-1/TRBV3-2
J gene: TRBJ1-6
CDR3 protein: CASTWGPGNSPLHF

V gene: TRBV12-3/TRBV12-4
J gene: TRBJ1-1
CDR3 protein: CASSSARRSEAFF

V gene: TRBV11-2
J gene: TRBJ2-7
CDR3 protein: CASSSRTSGGYEQYF

V gene: TRBV25-1
J gene: TRBJ1-5
CDR3 protein: CASSDEDQPQHF

V gene: TRBV4-3
J gene: TRBJ2-1
CDR3 protein: CASSQDGNRLNEQFF

V gene: TRBV19
J gene: TRBJ1-4
CDR3 protein: CASSNPGQTNEKLFF

V gene: TRBV7-9
J gene: TRBJ2-7
CDR3 protein: CASSADRVIHEQYF

V gene: TRBV3-1/TRBV3-2
J gene: TRBJ1-2
CDR3 protein: CASSNERTGVLLYGYTF

V gene: TRBV19
J gene: TRBJ2-7
CDR3 protein: CASSIDLRVSYEQYF

V gene: TRBV15
J gene: TRBJ2-5
CDR3 protein: CATSRVGARAETQYF

V gene: TRBV27
J gene: TRBJ2-1
CDR3 protein: CASSSGTSGRFNNEQFF

V gene: TRBV11-2
J gene: TRBJ2-1
CDR3 protein: CASSLVTSGGANEQFF

V gene: TRBV19
J gene: TRBJ2-2
CDR3 protein: CASSYPAGTNTGELFF

V gene: TRBV19
J gene: TRBJ2-7
CDR3 protein: CASSMREGPSYEQYF

V gene: TRBV5-1
J gene: TRBJ2-1
CDR3 protein: CASSLLGQDPYNEQFF

V gene: TRBV7-9
J gene: TRBJ1-2
CDR3 protein: CASSQTGVVYGYTF

V gene: TRBV24-1
J gene: TRBJ1-5
CDR3 protein: CATSESDRPYQPQHF

V gene: TRBV6-5
J gene: TRBJ1-2
CDR3 protein: CASSSAGGHLNYGYTF

V gene: TRBV6-6
J gene: TRBJ2-2
CDR3 protein: CASSWRTGGDTGELFF

V gene: TRBV15
J gene: TRBJ2-3
CDR3 protein: CATSGGTRSDTQYF

V gene: TRBV7-6
J gene: TRBJ2-5
CDR3 protein: CASSKGIQETQYF

V gene: TRBV11-1
J gene: TRBJ1-1
CDR3 protein: CASSSSYSDRGTGAFF

V gene: TRBV27
J gene: TRBJ1-1
CDR3 protein: CASSLSTGTNTEAFF

V gene: TRBV11-2
J gene: TRBJ2-3
CDR3 protein: CASSLAGATDTQYF

V gene: TRBV12-3/TRBV12-4
J gene: TRBJ1-2
CDR3 protein: CASSLRAGEGYTF